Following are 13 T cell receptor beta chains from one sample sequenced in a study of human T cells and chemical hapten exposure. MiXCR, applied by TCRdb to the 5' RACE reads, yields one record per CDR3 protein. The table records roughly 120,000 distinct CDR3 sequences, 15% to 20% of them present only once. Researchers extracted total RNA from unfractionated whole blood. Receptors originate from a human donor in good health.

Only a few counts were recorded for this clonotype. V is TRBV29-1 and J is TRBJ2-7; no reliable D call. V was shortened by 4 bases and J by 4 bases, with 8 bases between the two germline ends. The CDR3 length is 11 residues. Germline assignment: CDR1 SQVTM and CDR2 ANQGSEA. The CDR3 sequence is CSVGRAYEQYF. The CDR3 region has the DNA TGCAGCGTTGGGAGAGCTTACGAGCAGTACTTC.

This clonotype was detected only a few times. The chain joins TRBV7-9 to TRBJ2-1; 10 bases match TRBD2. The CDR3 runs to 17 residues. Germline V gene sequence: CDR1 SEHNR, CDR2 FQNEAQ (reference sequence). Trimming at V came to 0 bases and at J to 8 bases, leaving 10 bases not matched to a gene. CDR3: CASSLASPSGRAYEQFF. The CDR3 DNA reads TGTGCCAGCAGCTTAGCTTCCCCCAGCGGGAGGGCCTATGAGCAGTTCTTC.

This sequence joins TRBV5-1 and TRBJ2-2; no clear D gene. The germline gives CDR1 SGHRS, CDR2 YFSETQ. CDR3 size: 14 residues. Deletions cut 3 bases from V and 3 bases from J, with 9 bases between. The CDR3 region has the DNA TGCGCCAGCAGCTCCCGGTGGGACACCGGGGAGCTGTTTTTT. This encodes CASSSRWDTGELFF.

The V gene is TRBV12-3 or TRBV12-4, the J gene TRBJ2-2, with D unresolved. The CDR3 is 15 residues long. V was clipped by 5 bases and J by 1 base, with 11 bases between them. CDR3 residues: CASSPRIWNTGELFF. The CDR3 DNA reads TGTGCCAGCAGTCCTAGGATTTGGAACACCGGGGAGCTGTTTTTT.

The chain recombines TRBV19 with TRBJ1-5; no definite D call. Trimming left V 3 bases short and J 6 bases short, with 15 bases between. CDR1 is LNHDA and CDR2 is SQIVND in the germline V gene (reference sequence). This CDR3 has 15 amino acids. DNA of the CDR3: TGTGCCAGTAGTATGACTCCTCTAGGGAGTCAGCCCCAGCATTTT. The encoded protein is CASSMTPLGSQPQHF.

The DNA of the CDR3 is TGTGCCAGCAGTCGGGCCGCGGGTTACAATGAGCAGTTCTTC. It specifies CASSRAAGYNEQFF. The chain combines TRBV28 with TRBJ2-1, with a possible D match to TRBD2 (5 bases). Trimming cost V 5 bases and J 4 bases, with 12 bases left between them. Germline V lookup: CDR1 MDHEN, CDR2 SYDVKM. The CDR3 is made up of 14 amino acids.

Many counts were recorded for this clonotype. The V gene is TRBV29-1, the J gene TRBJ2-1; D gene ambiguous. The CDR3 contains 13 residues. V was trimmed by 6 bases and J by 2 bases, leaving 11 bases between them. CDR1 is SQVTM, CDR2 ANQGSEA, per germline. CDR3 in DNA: TGCAGCGTCTCCCCTGCGGCCTACAATGAGCAGTTCTTC. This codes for CSVSPAAYNEQFF.

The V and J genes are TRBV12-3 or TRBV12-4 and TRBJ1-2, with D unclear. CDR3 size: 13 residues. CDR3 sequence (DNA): TGTGAAAGCAGAAAGGGAAAGGGCTATGGCTACACCTTC. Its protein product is CESRKGKGYGYTF.

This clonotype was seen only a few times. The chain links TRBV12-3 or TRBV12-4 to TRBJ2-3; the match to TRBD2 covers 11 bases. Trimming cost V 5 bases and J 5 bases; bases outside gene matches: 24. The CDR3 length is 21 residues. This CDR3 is CASSQGNAGTSGHVRRDTQYF. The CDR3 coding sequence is TGTGCCAGCAGTCAGGGGAATGCGGGGACTAGCGGTCACGTAAGGAGAGATACGCAGTATTTT.

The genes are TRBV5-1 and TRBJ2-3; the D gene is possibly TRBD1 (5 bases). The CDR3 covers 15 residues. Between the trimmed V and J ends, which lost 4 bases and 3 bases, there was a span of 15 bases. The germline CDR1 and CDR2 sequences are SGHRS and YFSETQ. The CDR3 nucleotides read TGCGCCAGCAGCCGGGCCAGCAAGGGGACAGATACGCAGTATTTT. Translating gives CASSRASKGTDTQYF.

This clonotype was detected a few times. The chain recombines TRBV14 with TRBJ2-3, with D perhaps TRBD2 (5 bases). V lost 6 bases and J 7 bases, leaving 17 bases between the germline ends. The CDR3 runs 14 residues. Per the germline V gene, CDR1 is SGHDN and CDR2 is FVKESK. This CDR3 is CASSTPGSHNTQYF. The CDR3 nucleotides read TGTGCCAGCAGTACCCCGGGGTCGCACAATACGCAGTATTTT.

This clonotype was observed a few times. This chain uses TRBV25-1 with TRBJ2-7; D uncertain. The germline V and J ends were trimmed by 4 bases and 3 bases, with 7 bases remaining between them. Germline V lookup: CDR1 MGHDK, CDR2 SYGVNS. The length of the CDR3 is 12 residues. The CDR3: CASSVGYYEQYF. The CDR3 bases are TGTGCCAGCAGTGTTGGGTACTACGAGCAGTACTTC.

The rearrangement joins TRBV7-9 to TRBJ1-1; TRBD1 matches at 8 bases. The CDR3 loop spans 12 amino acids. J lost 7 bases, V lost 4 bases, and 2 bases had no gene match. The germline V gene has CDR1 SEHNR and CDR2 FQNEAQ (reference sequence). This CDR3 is CASSSGQGEAFF. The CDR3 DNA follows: TGTGCCAGCAGCTCCGGACAGGGTGAAGCTTTCTTT. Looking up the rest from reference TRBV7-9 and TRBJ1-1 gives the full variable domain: DTGVSQNPRHKITKRGQNVTFRCDPISEHNRLYWYRQTLGQGPEFLTYFQNEAQLEKSRLLSDRFSAERPKGSFSTLEIQRTEQGDSAMYLCASSSGQGEAFFGQGTRLTVV.